The 30 T cell receptor beta chains below all came from one sample that was sequenced in a study of blood T cell repertoires in COVID-19. The data were produced by immunoSEQ multiplex PCR, yet TCRdb's version contains in-frame clones alone and is incomplete. Of 200,000 to 250,000 clones listed, approximately 90% are singletons. The sample taken for sequencing was PBMCs or T cells enriched from blood (not recorded which). The source of these receptors is a man in his fifties or sixties who had been exposed to COVID-19.

The chain combines TRBV6-4 with TRBJ2-1, with a possible D match to TRBD2 (7 bases). Trimming removed 6 bases from V and 4 bases from J, with 19 bases in between. This CDR3 region has 16 residues. CDR1 MRHNA and CDR2 SNTAGT come from the germline V gene. This CDR3 is CASSQEGGTIYNEQFF. Written as DNA, the CDR3 is TGTGCCAGCAGCCAGGAGGGGGGGACGATATACAATGAGCAGTTCTTC.

The chain joins TRBV18 to TRBJ2-1; weak D call: TRBD2 (5 bases). The germline CDR1 and CDR2 sequences are KGHSH and LQKENI. CDR3 length: 15 residues. The ends were cut back, 3 bases at V and 0 bases at J, with 9 bases in the middle. CDR3 loop: CASSPGVISYNEQFF. CDR3 nucleotides: TGTGCCAGCTCACCGGGAGTTATCTCCTACAATGAGCAGTTCTTC.

CDR3 loop: CASEGTGESYGYTF. The CDR3 nucleotides are TGTGCCAGCGAAGGGACAGGGGAGTCTTACGGCTACACCTTC. The V gene is TRBV28, the J gene TRBJ1-2; TRBD1 matches 10 bases. V lost 8 bases and J lost 8; bases outside the gene matches: 11. The V gene's germline CDR1 is MDHEN and CDR2 SYDVKM. The CDR3 has 14 residues.

The chain is built from TRBV11-3 and TRBJ2-5, with D possibly TRBD1 on 6 matching bases. The CDR3 totals 13 residues. Trimming took off 5 bases at V and 2 bases at J, with 9 bases between the two ends. The germline V gene encodes CDR1 SGHNT and CDR2 YENEEA. DNA for the CDR3: TGTGCCAGCAGCCGACAGGATCAAGAGACCCAGTACTTC. Amino acids: CASSRQDQETQYF. The full variable domain, with the rest looked up from reference TRBV11-3 and TRBJ2-5, is EAGVVQSPRYKIIEKKQPVAFWCNPISGHNTLYWYLQNLGQGPELLIRYENEEAVDDSQLPKDRFSAERLKGVDSTLKIQPAELGDSAVYLCASSRQDQETQYFGPGTRLLVL.

The gene calls are TRBV19 and TRBJ2-2, with D maybe TRBD2 (5 bases). The length of the CDR3 is 16 residues. V was clipped by 6 bases and J by 3 bases, with 17 bases between them. Per germline, CDR1 LNHDA and CDR2 SQIVND (reference sequence). This chain's CDR3 is CASSTAAAGDTGELFF. CDR3 coding DNA: TGTGCCAGTAGCACCGCAGCGGCAGGAGACACCGGGGAGCTGTTTTTT.

This rearrangement joins TRBV2 to TRBJ2-7; 8 positions match TRBD1. Germline V gene sequence: CDR1 SNHLY, CDR2 FYNNEI. The CDR3 extends over 14 amino acids. The J segment lost 3 bases and the V segment lost 3 bases, leaving 4 bases of the junction unmatched. The CDR3 nucleotides are TGTGCCAGCAGTGACCAGGGGGCTGGCTACGAGCAGTACGTC. Translating gives CASSDQGAGYEQYV.

This clone was found once. The rearrangement links TRBV28 to TRBJ1-5; D call uncertain. The CDR3 consists of 14 residues. V shed 7 bases and J shed 2 bases, with 12 bases lying between them. Germline V gives CDR1 MDHEN, CDR2 SYDVKM. The CDR3 sequence is CASIPGGGNQPQHF. As DNA, the CDR3 is TGTGCCAGCATCCCGGGCGGGGGCAATCAGCCCCAGCATTTT.

The V call is TRBV11-2, the J call TRBJ2-7; D might be TRBD2 (6 bases). The V gene's germline CDR1 is SGHAT and CDR2 FQNNGV. V was shortened by 6 bases and J by 1 base, with 13 bases between the two germline ends. The CDR3 loop spans 14 amino acids. CDR3 protein: CASRAGTKSYEQYF. CDR3 DNA sequence: TGTGCCAGCAGGGCGGGGACGAAGTCCTACGAGCAGTACTTC. Full variable domain (outside the CDR3, taken from reference TRBV11-2 and TRBJ2-7): EAGVAQSPRYKIIEKRQSVAFWCNPISGHATLYWYQQILGQGPKLLIQFQNNGVVDDSQLPKDRFSAERLKGVDSTLKIQPAKLEDSAVYLCASRAGTKSYEQYFGPGTRLTVT.

This clone was seen many times. The gene calls are TRBV28 and TRBJ2-1; D is possibly TRBD2 (6 bases). The germline gives CDR1 MDHEN, CDR2 SYDVKM. The V and J ends lost 3 bases and 0 bases respectively, with 15 bases between them. CDR3 length: 17 amino acids. The chain's CDR3 is CASSFLAYGSSYNEQFF. The CDR3 DNA reads as TGTGCCAGCAGTTTCCTAGCGTACGGGAGCTCCTACAATGAGCAGTTCTTC.

This chain connects TRBV5-6 to TRBJ1-5; maybe TRBD1 (6 bases). Germline lookup yields CDR1 SGHDT and CDR2 YYEEEE. The CDR3 spans 13 residues. V lost 3 bases and J 4 bases, leaving 8 bases between the germline ends. The DNA for the CDR3 is TGTGCCAGCAGCTCACAGGGTAATCAGCCCCAGCATTTT. Its translation is CASSSQGNQPQHF.

V usage is TRBV28 and J usage is TRBJ2-2; 7 positions match TRBD1. Germline loops: CDR1 MDHEN, CDR2 SYDVKM. This CDR3 comprises 15 residues. J gave up 5 bases and V 1 base, and 4 bases lay outside the gene matches. The CDR3 DNA follows: TGTGCCAGCAGTTTATTAGACAGGGCGACCGGGGAGCTGTTTTTT. It is translated as CASSLLDRATGELFF. The variable domain in full, completed from reference TRBV28 and TRBJ2-2, reads DVKVTQSSRYLVKRTGEKVFLECVQDMDHENMFWYRQDPGLGLRLIYFSYDVKMKEKGDIPEGYSVSREKKERFSLILESASTNQTSMYLCASSLLDRATGELFFGEGSRLTVL.

This chain connects TRBV19 to TRBJ2-2, with TRBD1 as a possible D gene (8 bases). The CDR3 length is 15 residues. V was pared by 6 bases and J by 7 bases, with 18 bases between. The V gene's germline CDR1 is LNHDA and CDR2 SQIVND (reference sequence). The CDR3 loop is CASRRPNRGGGELFF. The CDR3 DNA sequence: TGTGCCAGTAGAAGACCTAACAGGGGGGGCGGGGAGCTGTTTTTT.

Here the CDR3 DNA reads TGTGCCACCAGCCCCTCCTGGGGACTAGCGGGGAGTGGGGAGACCCAGTACTTC. Translated, it gives CATSPSWGLAGSGETQYF. The V and J genes are TRBV15 and TRBJ2-5; 13 nucleotides align to TRBD2. The germline CDR1 and CDR2 sequences are LNHNV and YYDKDF (reference sequence). CDR3 length equals 18 residues. V was clipped by 5 bases and J by 5 bases; unmatched bases: 14.

This clone was picked up one time. The V call is TRBV19, the J call TRBJ2-7, with 7 bases matching TRBD2. V lost 8 bases and J lost 3; bases outside the gene matches: 13. This CDR3 region has 15 residues. Per the germline V gene, CDR1 is LNHDA and CDR2 is SQIVND (reference sequence). CDR3 region: CASLFGGGWYYEQYF. The DNA for the CDR3 is TGTGCCAGTTTGTTTGGGGGGGGATGGTACTACGAGCAGTACTTC.

V gene TRBV19 combines with J gene TRBJ2-1; D is possibly TRBD2 (6 bases). V lost 4 bases, J lost 4 bases, and 17 bases lay in between. Germline V gives CDR1 LNHDA, CDR2 SQIVND (reference sequence). The CDR3 spans 16 residues. The CDR3 loop reads CASSRGLPSPYNEQFF. The CDR3 DNA reads TGTGCCAGTAGTAGGGGACTCCCCAGCCCTTACAATGAGCAGTTCTTC. Complete variable domain (other parts from reference TRBV19 and TRBJ2-1): DGGITQSPKYLFRKEGQNVTLSCEQNLNHDAMYWYRQDPGQGLRLIYYSQIVNDFQKGDIAEGYSVSREKKESFPLTVTSAQKNPTAFYLCASSRGLPSPYNEQFFGPGTRLTVL.

This clone was recorded once. The chain joins TRBV27 to TRBJ2-5; 7 bases are a match to TRBD1. Germline loops: CDR1 MNHEY, CDR2 SMNVEV (reference sequence). With 5 bases clipped from V and 4 bases from J, the junction kept 7 bases outside the gene matches. This CDR3 contains 14 residues. The CDR3 region has the DNA TGTGCCAGCAGTCTGATCTGGGACAGAGAGACCCAGTACTTC. Protein: CASSLIWDRETQYF.

The genes are TRBV3-1 (or the pseudogene TRBV3-2) and TRBJ1-1; 7 nucleotides agree with TRBD1. The junction had 4 bases not matched to a gene; V was cut back by 1 base and J by 5 bases. Germline V gives CDR1 LGHDT, CDR2 YNNKEL (reference sequence). The CDR3 sequence is 14 residues long. The DNA for the CDR3 is TGTGCCAGCAGCCAAGGACAGGGTATGACTGAAGCTTTCTTT. Its protein product is CASSQGQGMTEAFF.

The chain recombines TRBV15 with TRBJ2-5; 9 bases map to TRBD2. Germline CDR1 is LNHNV and CDR2 is YYDKDF (reference sequence). The CDR3 loop spans 18 amino acids. J was trimmed by 5 bases and V by 1 base; bases with no gene match: 14. As DNA, the CDR3 is TGTGCCACCAGCAGAGGGGACATGGCTAGCGGGGCTGGGGAGACCCAGTACTTC. Translation: CATSRGDMASGAGETQYF.

This clone is a singleton in its sample. This rearrangement joins TRBV7-8 to TRBJ2-2; D might be TRBD2 (7 bases). There are 14 residues in the CDR3. The germline V and J ends were trimmed by 6 bases and 4 bases, with 12 bases remaining between them. Germline V lookup: CDR1 SGHVS, CDR2 FQNEAQ. Here the CDR3 DNA reads TGTGCCAGCAGTCACAGGGAGGGCACCGGGGAGCTGTTTTTT. This translates into CASSHREGTGELFF.

The chain uses TRBV7-9 and TRBJ1-1; 7 nucleotides line up with TRBD1. The CDR3 spans 15 residues. In germline, CDR1 is SEHNR, CDR2 FQNEAQ (reference sequence). V lost 4 bases, J lost 1 base, and 6 bases stayed unmatched. The CDR3 DNA reads TGTGCCAGCAGCTACATACAGGGGACGAACACTGAAGCTTTCTTT. It encodes CASSYIQGTNTEAFF.

The chain combines TRBV7-8 with TRBJ2-2; D not resolved. The V and J ends lost 5 bases and 4 bases respectively, with 11 bases between them. The CDR3 has 14 residues. CDR1 is SGHVS and CDR2 is FQNEAQ in the germline V gene. The CDR3 sequence: CASSPHTSTGELFF. In DNA form, the CDR3 reads TGTGCCAGCAGCCCCCACACCTCCACCGGGGAGCTGTTTTTT.

The rearrangement uses TRBV19 and TRBJ2-2, with TRBD1 identical over 9 bases. Germline CDR1 LNHDA, CDR2 SQIVND (reference sequence). The CDR3 has 14 residues. V was pared by 6 bases and J by 6 bases, with 5 bases of the junction left unmatched. The CDR3 spells CASRQGAFAGELFF. CDR3 bases: TGTGCCAGTAGACAGGGGGCGTTTGCCGGGGAGCTGTTTTTT.

The J gene is TRBJ1-2, the V gene TRBV5-8, with 9 bases matching TRBD1. In germline, CDR1 is SGHTS, CDR2 YDEGEE. Trimming removed 1 base from V and 6 bases from J; junction bases left unmatched: 7. The CDR3 is 15 amino acids. The CDR3 sequence is CASSLRGQGENGYTF. DNA of the CDR3: TGTGCCAGCAGCTTGAGGGGACAGGGTGAGAATGGCTACACCTTC.

V usage is TRBV6-5 and J usage is TRBJ1-2; D is undetermined. Trimming cost V 7 bases and J 3 bases, with 15 bases left between them. The CDR3 is 14 residues long. Germline V CDR1 and CDR2: MNHEY, SVGAGI. CDR3 loop: CASNPMRGDYGYTF. Written as DNA, the CDR3 is TGTGCCAGCAATCCAATGCGGGGAGACTATGGCTACACCTTC.

The chain uses TRBV5-4 and TRBJ1-2; TRBD1 matches at 8 bases. Germline CDR1 is SGHNT and CDR2 is YYREEE (reference sequence). The CDR3 totals 15 residues. The V gene end was trimmed by 4 bases and the J gene end by 8 bases; junction bases not matched to a gene: 13. The CDR3 coding sequence is TGTGCCAGCAGCCAGCGGACAGGGTATGATGAGGGCTACACCTTC. It translates to CASSQRTGYDEGYTF. Complete variable domain (other parts from reference TRBV5-4 and TRBJ1-2): ETGVTQSPTHLIKTRGQQVTLRCSSQSGHNTVSWYQQALGQGPQFIFQYYREEENGRGNFPPRFSGLQFPNYSSELNVNALELDDSALYLCASSQRTGYDEGYTFGSGTRLTVV.

V gene TRBV6-2 or TRBV6-3 combines with J gene TRBJ2-1, with 10 bases that match TRBD2. The germline CDR1 and CDR2 sequences are MNHEY and SVGEGT. The CDR3 sequence is 15 residues long. V lost 4 bases and J lost 0; bases outside the gene matches: 0. CDR3 amino acids: CASSWTSGSYNEQFF. CDR3 sequence (DNA): TGTGCCAGCAGTTGGACTAGCGGCTCCTACAATGAGCAGTTCTTC.

The rearrangement joins TRBV19 to TRBJ1-5; 7 bases are shared with TRBD1. Germline V gene lookup returns CDR1 LNHDA and CDR2 SQIVND (reference sequence). The length of the CDR3 is 17 residues. The CDR3 DNA sequence: TGTGCTTCCCAGAGGGACCGGGGACAGCTTTTGTGGCAGCCCCAGCATTTT. It is translated as CASQRDRGQLLWQPQHF.

V and J are TRBV28 and TRBJ1-6, with 10 bases identical to TRBD1. Losses at the gene ends were 5 bases for V and 8 bases for J; bases not matched to a gene: 3. The CDR3 runs 14 residues. The V gene's germline CDR1 is MDHEN and CDR2 SYDVKM. CDR3 sequence: CASSPGQGDSPLHF. The DNA of the CDR3 is TGTGCCAGCAGTCCAGGACAGGGGGATTCACCCCTCCACTTT. Combining the CDR3 with reference TRBV28 and TRBJ1-6 gives the whole variable domain DVKVTQSSRYLVKRTGEKVFLECVQDMDHENMFWYRQDPGLGLRLIYFSYDVKMKEKGDIPEGYSVSREKKERFSLILESASTNQTSMYLCASSPGQGDSPLHFGNGTRLTVT.

This clone was counted between two and nine times. The gene calls are TRBV2 and TRBJ1-2; TRBD1 aligns across 11 bases. Germline V gene lookup returns CDR1 SNHLY and CDR2 FYNNEI. The CDR3 is made up of 14 amino acids. V lost 8 bases, J lost 7 bases, and 9 bases stayed unmatched. In DNA form, the CDR3 reads TGTGCCAGCCACAGGGACAGGGGGGTTGGTGGCTACACCTTC. This sequence encodes CASHRDRGVGGYTF. The full variable domain, in which reference TRBV2 and TRBJ1-2 provide the parts outside the CDR3, is EPEVTQTPSHQVTQMGQEVILRCVPISNHLYFYWYRQILGQKVEFLVSFYNNEISEKSEIFDDQFSVERPDGSNFTLKIRSTKLEDSAMYFCASHRDRGVGGYTFGSGTRLTVV.

The chain is built from TRBV27 and TRBJ1-6; 8 bases agree with TRBD1. The V segment lost 5 bases and the J segment 9 bases; nucleotides outside the gene matches: 3. The CDR3 totals 13 residues. Per the germline V gene, CDR1 is MNHEY and CDR2 is SMNVEV (reference sequence). The CDR3 DNA reads as TGTGCCAGCAGTCAGGGGGCAGGTTCACCCCTCCACTTT. Protein: CASSQGAGSPLHF.